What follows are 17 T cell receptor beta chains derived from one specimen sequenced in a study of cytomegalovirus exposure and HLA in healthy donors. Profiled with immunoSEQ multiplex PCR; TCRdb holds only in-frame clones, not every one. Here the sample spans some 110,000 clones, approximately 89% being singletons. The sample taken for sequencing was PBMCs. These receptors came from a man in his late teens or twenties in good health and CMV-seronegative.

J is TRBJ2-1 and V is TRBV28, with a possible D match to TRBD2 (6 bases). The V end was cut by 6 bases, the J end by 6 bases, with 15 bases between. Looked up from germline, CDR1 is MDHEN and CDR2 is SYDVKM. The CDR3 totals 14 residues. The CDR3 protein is CASSLAGSINEQFF. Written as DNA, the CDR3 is TGTGCCAGCAGCCTCGCGGGAAGTATCAATGAGCAGTTCTTC.

The CDR3 DNA reads TGCAGCGTTGAGGAGGGTCTAGCCAAAAACATTCAGTACTTC. This translates into CSVEEGLAKNIQYF. The chain employs TRBV29-1 and TRBJ2-4; weak D call: TRBD2 (6 bases). CDR3 size: 14 residues. V gave up 3 bases and J gave up 0 bases, with 9 bases separating them. CDR1 is SQVTM and CDR2 is ANQGSEA in the germline V gene.

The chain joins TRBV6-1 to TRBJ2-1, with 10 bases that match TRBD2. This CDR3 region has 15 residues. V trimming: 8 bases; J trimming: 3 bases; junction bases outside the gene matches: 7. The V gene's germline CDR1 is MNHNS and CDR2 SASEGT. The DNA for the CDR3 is TGTGCCAGCGTGAGGCTAGCGGGAGACTACAATGAGCAGTTCTTC. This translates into CASVRLAGDYNEQFF.

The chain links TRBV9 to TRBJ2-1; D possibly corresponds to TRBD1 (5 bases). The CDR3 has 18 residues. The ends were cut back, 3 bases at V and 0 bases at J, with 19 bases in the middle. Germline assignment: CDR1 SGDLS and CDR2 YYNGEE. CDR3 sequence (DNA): TGTGCCAGCAGCGCTACATTGACAGCCCCCAGCTCCTACAATGAGCAGTTCTTC. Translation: CASSATLTAPSSYNEQFF.

CDR3 sequence reads: CASSSQGISGELFF. The DNA of the CDR3 is TGTGCCAGCAGCTCACAGGGGATATCCGGGGAGCTGTTTTTT. The V gene is TRBV11-3, the J gene TRBJ2-2; 7 bases are a match to TRBD1. CDR3 size: 14 residues. Germline V CDR1 and CDR2: SGHNT, YENEEA. After removal of 4 bases from V and 6 bases from J, the junction contained 5 bases not matched to a gene. Variable domain in full (rest from reference TRBV11-3 and TRBJ2-2): EAGVVQSPRYKIIEKKQPVAFWCNPISGHNTLYWYLQNLGQGPELLIRYENEEAVDDSQLPKDRFSAERLKGVDSTLKIQPAELGDSAVYLCASSSQGISGELFFGEGSRLTVL.

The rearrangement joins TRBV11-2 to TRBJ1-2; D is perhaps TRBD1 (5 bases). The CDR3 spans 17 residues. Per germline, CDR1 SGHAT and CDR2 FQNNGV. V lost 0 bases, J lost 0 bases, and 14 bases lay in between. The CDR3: CASSLERWRGTNYGYTF. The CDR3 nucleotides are TGTGCCAGCAGCTTAGAACGGTGGCGGGGCACTAACTATGGCTACACCTTC.

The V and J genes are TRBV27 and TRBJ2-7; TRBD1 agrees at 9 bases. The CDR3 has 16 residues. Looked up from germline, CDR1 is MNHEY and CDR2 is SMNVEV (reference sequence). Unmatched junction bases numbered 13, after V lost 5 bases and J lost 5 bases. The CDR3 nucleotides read TGTGCCAGCAGTAAACTGAGAGGACAGGGGCTCGACGAGCAGTACTTC. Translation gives CASSKLRGQGLDEQYF.

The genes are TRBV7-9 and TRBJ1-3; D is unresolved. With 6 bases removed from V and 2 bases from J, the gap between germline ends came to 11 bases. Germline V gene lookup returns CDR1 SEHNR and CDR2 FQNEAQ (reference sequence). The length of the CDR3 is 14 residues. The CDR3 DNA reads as TGTGCCAGCAGGCAGGTATCTACTGGAAACACCATATATTTT. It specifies CASRQVSTGNTIYF.

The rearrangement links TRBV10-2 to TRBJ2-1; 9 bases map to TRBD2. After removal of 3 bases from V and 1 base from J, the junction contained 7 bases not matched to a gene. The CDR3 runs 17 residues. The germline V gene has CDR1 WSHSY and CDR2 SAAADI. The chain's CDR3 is CASSDPGSGRSYNEQFF. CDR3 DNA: TGCGCCAGCAGTGATCCTGGTAGCGGGAGATCCTACAATGAGCAGTTCTTC.

The CDR3 coding sequence is TGCGCCAGCAGCCAAGAGAGAGCGGGGAAAGTACATGGCTACACCTTC. Its protein product is CASSQERAGKVHGYTF. The rearrangement uses TRBV4-3 and TRBJ1-2; D gene ambiguous. CDR1 is LGHNA and CDR2 is YSLEER in the germline V gene. V lost 0 bases to trimming and J lost 6 bases, with 17 bases between them. The length of the CDR3 is 16 residues.

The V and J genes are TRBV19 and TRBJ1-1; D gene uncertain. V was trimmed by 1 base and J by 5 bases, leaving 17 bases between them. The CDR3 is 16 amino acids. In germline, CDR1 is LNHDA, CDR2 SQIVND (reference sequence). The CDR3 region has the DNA TGTGCCAGTAGTATAGGTTGGCGGGTAAGGTATACTGAAGCTTTCTTT. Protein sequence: CASSIGWRVRYTEAFF.

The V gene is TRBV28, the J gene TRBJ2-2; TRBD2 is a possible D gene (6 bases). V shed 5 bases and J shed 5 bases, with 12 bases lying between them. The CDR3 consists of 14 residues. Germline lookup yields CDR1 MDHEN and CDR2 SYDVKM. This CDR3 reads CASSLGRSTGELFF. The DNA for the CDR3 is TGTGCCAGCAGTCTCGGGAGATCAACCGGGGAGCTGTTTTTT.

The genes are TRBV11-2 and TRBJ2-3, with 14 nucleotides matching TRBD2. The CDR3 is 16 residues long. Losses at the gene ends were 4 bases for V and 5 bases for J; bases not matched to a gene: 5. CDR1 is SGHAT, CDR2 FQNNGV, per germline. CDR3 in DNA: TGTGCCAGCAGCTACCGGACTAGCGGGGGGTTAGATACGCAGTATTTT. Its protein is CASSYRTSGGLDTQYF.

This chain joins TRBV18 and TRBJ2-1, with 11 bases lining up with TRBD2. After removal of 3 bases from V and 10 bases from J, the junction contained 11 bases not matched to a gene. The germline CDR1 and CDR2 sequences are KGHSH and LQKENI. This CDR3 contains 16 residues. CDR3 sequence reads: CASSPKALAGGGEQFF. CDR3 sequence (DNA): TGTGCCAGCTCACCCAAGGCCCTAGCGGGAGGTGGGGAGCAGTTCTTC.

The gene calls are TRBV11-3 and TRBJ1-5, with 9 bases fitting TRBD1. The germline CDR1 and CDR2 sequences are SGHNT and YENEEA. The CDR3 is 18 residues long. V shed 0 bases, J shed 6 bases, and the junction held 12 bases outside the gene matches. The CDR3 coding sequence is TGTGCCAGCAGCTTAGATCGTTACGGGACAGGGCTAATTCAGCCCCAGCATTTT. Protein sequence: CASSLDRYGTGLIQPQHF.

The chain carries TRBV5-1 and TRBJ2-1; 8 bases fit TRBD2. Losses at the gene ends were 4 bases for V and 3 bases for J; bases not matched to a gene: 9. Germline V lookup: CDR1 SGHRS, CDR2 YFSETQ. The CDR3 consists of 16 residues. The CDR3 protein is CASSPSLAGLYNEQFF. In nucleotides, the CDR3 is TGCGCCAGCAGCCCCTCTCTAGCGGGCCTCTACAATGAGCAGTTCTTC.

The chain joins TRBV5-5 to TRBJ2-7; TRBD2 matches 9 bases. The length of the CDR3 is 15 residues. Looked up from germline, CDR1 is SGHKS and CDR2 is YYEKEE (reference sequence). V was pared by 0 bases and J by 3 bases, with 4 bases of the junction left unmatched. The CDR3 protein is CASSLALAGVYEQYF. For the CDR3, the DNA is TGTGCCAGCAGCTTGGCGTTAGCGGGAGTCTACGAGCAGTACTTC.